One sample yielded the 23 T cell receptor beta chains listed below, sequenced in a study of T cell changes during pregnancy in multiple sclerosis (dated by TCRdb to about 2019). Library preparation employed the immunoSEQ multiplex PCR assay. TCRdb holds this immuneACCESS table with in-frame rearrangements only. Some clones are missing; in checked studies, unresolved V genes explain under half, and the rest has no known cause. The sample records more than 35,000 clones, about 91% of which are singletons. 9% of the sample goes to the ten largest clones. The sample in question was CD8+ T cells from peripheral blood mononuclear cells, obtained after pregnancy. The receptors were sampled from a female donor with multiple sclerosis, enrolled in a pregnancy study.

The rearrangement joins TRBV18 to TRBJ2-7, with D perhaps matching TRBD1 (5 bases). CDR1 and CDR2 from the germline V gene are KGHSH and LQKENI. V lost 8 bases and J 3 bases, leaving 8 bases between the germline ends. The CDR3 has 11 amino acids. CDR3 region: CASATDYEQYF. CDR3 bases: TGTGCCAGCGCGACAGACTACGAGCAGTACTTC. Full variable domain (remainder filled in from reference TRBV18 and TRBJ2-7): NAGVMQNPRHLVRRRGQEARLRCSPMKGHSHVYWYRQLPEEGLKFMVYLQKENIIDESGMPKERFSAEFPKEGPSILRIQQVVRGDSAAYFCASATDYEQYFGPGTRLTVT.

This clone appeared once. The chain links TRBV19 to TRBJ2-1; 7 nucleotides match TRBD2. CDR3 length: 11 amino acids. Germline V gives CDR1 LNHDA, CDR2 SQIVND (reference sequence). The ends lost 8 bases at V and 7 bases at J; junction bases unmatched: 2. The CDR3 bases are TGTGCCAGTGGGGGGGGGAATGAGCAGTTCTTC. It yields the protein CASGGGNEQFF.

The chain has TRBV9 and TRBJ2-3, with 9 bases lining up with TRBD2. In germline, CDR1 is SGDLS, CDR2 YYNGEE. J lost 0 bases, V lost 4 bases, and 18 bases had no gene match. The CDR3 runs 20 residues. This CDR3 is CASSSRARRGSGGSTDTQYF. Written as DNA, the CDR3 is TGTGCCAGCAGCTCCCGGGCTCGGCGGGGAAGCGGGGGGAGCACAGATACGCAGTATTTT.

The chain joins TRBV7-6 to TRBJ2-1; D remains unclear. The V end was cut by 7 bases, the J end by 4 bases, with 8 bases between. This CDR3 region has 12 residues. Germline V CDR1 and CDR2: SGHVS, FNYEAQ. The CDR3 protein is CASTNGYNEQFF. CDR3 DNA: TGTGCCAGCACTAACGGTTACAATGAGCAGTTCTTC.

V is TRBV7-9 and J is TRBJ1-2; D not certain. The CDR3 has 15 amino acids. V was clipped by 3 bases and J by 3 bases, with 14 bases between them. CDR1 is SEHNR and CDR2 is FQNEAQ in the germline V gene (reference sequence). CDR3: CASSFENQMYYGYTF. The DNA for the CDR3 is TGTGCCAGCAGCTTTGAGAACCAAATGTACTATGGCTACACCTTC. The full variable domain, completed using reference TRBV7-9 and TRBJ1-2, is DTGVSQNPRHKITKRGQNVTFRCDPISEHNRLYWYRQTLGQGPEFLTYFQNEAQLEKSRLLSDRFSAERPKGSFSTLEIQRTEQGDSAMYLCASSFENQMYYGYTFGSGTRLTVV.

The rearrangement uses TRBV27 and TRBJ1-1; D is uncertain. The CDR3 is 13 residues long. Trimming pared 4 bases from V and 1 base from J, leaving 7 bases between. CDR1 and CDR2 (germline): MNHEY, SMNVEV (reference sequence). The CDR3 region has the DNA TGTGCCAGCAGTTCAACCGGGAACACTGAAGCTTTCTTT. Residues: CASSSTGNTEAFF.

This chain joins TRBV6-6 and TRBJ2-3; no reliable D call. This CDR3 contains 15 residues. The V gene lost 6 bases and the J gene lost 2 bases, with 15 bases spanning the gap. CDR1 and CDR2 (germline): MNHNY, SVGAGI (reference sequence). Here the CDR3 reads CASRKEVLYTDTQYF. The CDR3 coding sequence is TGTGCCAGCAGAAAAGAGGTCCTCTACACAGATACGCAGTATTTT.

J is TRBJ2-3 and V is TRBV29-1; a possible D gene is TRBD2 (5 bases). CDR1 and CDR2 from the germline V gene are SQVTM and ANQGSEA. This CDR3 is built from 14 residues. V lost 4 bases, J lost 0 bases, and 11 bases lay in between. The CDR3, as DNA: TGCAGCGTTGCCAAACTAGAAAGCACAGATACGCAGTATTTT. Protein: CSVAKLESTDTQYF.

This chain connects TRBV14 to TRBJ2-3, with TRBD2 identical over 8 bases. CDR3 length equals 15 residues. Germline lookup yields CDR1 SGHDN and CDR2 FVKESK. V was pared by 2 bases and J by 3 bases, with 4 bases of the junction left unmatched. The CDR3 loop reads CASSQLERGTDTQYF. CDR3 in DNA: TGTGCCAGCAGCCAATTAGAGCGGGGGACAGATACGCAGTATTTT.

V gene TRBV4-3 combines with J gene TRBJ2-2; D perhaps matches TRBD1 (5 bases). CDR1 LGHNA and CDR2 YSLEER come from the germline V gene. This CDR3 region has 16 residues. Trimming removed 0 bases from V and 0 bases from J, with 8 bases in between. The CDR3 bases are TGCGCCAGCAGCCAAGATTGGGGCTCGAACACCGGGGAGCTGTTTTTT. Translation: CASSQDWGSNTGELFF.

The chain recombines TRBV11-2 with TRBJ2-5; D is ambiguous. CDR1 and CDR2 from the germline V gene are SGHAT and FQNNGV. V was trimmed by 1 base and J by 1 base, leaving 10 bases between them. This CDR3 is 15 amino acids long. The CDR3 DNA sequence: TGTGCCAGCAGCTTAGTTTCGGCAGGCCAAGAGACCCAGTACTTC. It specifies CASSLVSAGQETQYF.

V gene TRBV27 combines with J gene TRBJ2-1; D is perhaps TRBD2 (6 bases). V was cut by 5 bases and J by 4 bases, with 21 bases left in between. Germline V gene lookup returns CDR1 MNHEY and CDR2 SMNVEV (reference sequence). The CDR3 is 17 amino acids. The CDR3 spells CASSTQLAGTHYNEQFF. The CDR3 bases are TGTGCCAGCAGTACACAACTAGCCGGGACTCATTACAATGAGCAGTTCTTC.

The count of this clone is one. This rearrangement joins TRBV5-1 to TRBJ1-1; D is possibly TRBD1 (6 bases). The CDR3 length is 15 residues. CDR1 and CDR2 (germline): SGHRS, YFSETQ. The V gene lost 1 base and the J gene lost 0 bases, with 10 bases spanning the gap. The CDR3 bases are TGCGCCAGCAGCTTGCGGGGGGCCCTGAACACTGAAGCTTTCTTT. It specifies CASSLRGALNTEAFF.

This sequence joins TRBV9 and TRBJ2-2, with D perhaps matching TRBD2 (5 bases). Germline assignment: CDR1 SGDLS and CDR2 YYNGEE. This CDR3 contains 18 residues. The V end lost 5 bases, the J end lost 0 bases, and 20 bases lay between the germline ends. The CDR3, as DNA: TGTGCCAGCAGTGGCCGGCTCCTAGCCCAGCCGAACACCGGGGAGCTGTTTTTT. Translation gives CASSGRLLAQPNTGELFF.

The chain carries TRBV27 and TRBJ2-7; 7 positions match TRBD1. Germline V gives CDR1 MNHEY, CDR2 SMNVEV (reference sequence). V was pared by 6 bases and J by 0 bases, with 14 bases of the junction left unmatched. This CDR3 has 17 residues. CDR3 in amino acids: CASSSSQDRAPSYEQYF. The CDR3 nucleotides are TGTGCCAGCAGCTCATCACAAGACAGGGCCCCCTCCTACGAGCAGTACTTC.

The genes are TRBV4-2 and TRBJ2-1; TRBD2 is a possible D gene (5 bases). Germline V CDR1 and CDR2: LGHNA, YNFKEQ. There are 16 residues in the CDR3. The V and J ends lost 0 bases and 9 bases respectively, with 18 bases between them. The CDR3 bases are TGTGCCAGCAGCCAAGAGGTGACCGGGGAGACGGGTGAGCAGTTCTTC. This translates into CASSQEVTGETGEQFF.

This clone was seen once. The CDR3 is CASSVTGGVSTEAFF. The DNA of the CDR3 is TGCGCCAGCAGCGTGACAGGGGGGGTAAGCACTGAAGCTTTCTTT. This chain uses TRBV5-1 with TRBJ1-1; 9 bases line up with TRBD1. The CDR3 covers 15 residues. Germline V gene sequence: CDR1 SGHRS, CDR2 YFSETQ. V dropped 4 bases and J dropped 4; count of bases not matched to a gene: 8.

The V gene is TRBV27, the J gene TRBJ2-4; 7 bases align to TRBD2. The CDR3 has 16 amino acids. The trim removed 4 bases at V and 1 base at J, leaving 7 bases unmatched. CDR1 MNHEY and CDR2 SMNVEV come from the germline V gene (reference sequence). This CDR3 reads CASSSGRAGAKNIQYF. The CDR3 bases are TGTGCCAGCAGTTCGGGGAGAGCGGGGGCCAAAAACATTCAGTACTTC.

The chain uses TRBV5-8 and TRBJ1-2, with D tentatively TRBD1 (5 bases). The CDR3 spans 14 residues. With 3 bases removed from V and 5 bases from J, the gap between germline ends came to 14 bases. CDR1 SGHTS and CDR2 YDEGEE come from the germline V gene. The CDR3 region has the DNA TGTGCCAGCAGCTGGAGTGACAGACTTTATGGCTACACCTTC. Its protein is CASSWSDRLYGYTF.

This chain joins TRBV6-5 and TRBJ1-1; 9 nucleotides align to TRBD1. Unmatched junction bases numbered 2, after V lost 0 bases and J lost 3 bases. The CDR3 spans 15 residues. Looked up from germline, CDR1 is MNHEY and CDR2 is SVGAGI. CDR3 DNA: TGTGCCAGCAGTTACTCGAGGACAGGGGACACTGAAGCTTTCTTT. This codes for CASSYSRTGDTEAFF.

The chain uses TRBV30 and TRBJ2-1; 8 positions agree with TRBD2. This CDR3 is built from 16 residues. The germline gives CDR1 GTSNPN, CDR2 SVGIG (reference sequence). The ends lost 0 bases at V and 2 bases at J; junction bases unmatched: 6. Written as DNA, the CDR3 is TGTGCCTGGAGTGTACCCGGGAGGGCTACCTACAATGAGCAGTTCTTC. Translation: CAWSVPGRATYNEQFF.

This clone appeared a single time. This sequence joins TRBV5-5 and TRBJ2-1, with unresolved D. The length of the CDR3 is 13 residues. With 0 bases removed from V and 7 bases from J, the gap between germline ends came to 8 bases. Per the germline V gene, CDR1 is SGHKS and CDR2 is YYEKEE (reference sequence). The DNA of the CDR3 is TGTGCCAGCAGCTTGGACTTGGAGAATGAGCAGTTCTTC. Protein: CASSLDLENEQFF.

CDR3 sequence: CASSLQQGADEQYF. The CDR3 DNA reads as TGTGCCAGCAGCTTACAGCAGGGGGCGGACGAGCAGTACTTC. J is TRBJ2-7 and V is TRBV7-9; TRBD1 matches 8 bases. J was trimmed by 5 bases and V by 2 bases; bases with no gene match: 5. CDR1 is SEHNR, CDR2 FQNEAQ, per germline (reference sequence). The CDR3 extends over 14 amino acids.